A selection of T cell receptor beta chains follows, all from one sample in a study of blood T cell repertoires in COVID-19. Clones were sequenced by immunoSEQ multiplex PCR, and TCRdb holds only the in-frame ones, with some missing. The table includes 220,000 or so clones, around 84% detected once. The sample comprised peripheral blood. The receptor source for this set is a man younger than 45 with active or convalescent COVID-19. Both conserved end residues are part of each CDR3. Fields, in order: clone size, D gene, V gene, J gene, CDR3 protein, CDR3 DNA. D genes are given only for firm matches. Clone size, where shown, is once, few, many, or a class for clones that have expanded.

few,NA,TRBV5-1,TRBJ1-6,CASSLTGWDSPLHF,TGCGCCAGCAGCTTGACAGGGTGGGATTCACCCCTCCACTTT
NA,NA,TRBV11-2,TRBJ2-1,CASSLGRGVPDEQFF,TGTGCCAGCAGCTTAGGCAGGGGGGTTCCGGATGAGCAGTTCTTC
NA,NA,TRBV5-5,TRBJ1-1,CASSLAPNKKAFF,TGTGCCAGCAGCTTGGCCCCGAACAAAAAAGCTTTCTTT
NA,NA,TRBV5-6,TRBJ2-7,CASSLVRGNYEQYF,TGTGCCAGCAGCTTGGTTCGAGGGAACTACGAGCAGTACTTC
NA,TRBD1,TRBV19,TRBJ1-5,CASTTGQVNQPQHF,TGTGCCAGTACTACGGGACAGGTTAATCAGCCCCAGCATTTT
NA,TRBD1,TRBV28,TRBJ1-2,CASSRTGRGYGGYTF,TGTGCCAGCAGTCGGACAGGGCGAGGGTATGGTGGCTACACCTTC
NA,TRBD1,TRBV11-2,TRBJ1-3,CASSSDRVGNTIYF,TGTGCCAGCAGCTCCGACAGGGTTGGAAACACCATATATTTT
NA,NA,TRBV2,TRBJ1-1,CASTPDSTEAFF,TGTGCCAGCACTCCCGACAGCACTGAAGCTTTCTTT
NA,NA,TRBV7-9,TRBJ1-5,CASSLSGGQPQHF,TGTGCCAGCAGCTTATCCGGCGGGCAGCCCCAGCATTTT
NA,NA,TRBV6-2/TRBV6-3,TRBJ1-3,CASSYSNPGGNTIYF,TGTGCCAGCAGTTACTCGAACCCGGGTGGAAACACCATATATTTT
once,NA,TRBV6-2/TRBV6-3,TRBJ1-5,CASSYTRGGYYSNQPQHF,TGTGCCAGCAGTTACACCAGAGGGGGATATTATAGCAATCAGCCCCAGCATTTT
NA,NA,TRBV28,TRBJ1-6,CASNLLRAGSSYNSPLHF,TGTGCCAGCAACCTCCTGAGGGCGGGAAGCTCCTATAATTCACCCCTCCACTTT
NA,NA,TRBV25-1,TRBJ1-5,CASSAYQPQHF,TGTGCCAGCAGTGCCTATCAGCCCCAGCATTTT
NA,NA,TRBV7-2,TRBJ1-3,CASSLGPGVSSGNTIYF,TGTGCCAGCAGCTTAGGGCCAGGGGTCTCCTCTGGAAACACCATATATTTT
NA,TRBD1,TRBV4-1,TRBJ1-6,CASSQILNRGSYNSPLHF,TGCGCCAGCAGCCAAATATTGAACAGGGGTTCCTATAATTCACCCCTCCACTTT
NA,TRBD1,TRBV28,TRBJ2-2,CASRRTGITGELFF,TGTGCCAGCAGGAGGACAGGCATCACCGGGGAGCTGTTTTTT
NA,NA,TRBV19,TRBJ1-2,CASSITTVGGYTF,TGTGCCAGTAGTATAACGACAGTTGGCGGCTACACCTTC
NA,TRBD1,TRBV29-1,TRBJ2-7,CSVATGGPYEQYF,TGCAGCGTTGCGACAGGGGGGCCCTACGAGCAGTACTTC
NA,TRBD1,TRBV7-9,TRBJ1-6,CATTGGWDSPLHF,TGTGCCACAACAGGGGGCTGGGATTCACCCCTCCACTTT
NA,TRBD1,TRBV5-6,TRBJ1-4,CASSRGTGFTNEKLFF,TGTGCCAGCAGCCGCGGGACAGGGTTTACTAATGAAAAACTGTTTTTT
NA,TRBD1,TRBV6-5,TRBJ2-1,CASSYTGTGVYNEQFF,TGTGCCAGCAGTTATACCGGGACAGGGGTGTACAATGAGCAGTTCTTC
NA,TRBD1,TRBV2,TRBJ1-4,CASSPDRGHEKLFF,TGTGCCAGCAGCCCTGACAGGGGGCACGAAAAACTGTTTTTT
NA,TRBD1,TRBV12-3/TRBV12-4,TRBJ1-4,CATSGTGGEKLFF,TGTGCCACTTCCGGGACAGGGGGGGAAAAACTGTTTTTT
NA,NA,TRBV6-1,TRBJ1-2,CASSEAGGAYGYTF,TGTGCCAGCAGTGAAGCCGGGGGGGCCTATGGCTACACCTTC
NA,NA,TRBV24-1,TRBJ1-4,CATSEGASNEKLFF,TGTGCCACCAGTGAAGGGGCCAGTAATGAAAAACTGTTTTTT
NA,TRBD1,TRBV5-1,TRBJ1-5,CASSSGQGNQPQHF,TGCGCCAGCAGCTCCGGACAGGGTAATCAGCCCCAGCATTTT
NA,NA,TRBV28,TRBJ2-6,CASSTTGKGANVLTF,TGTGCCAGCAGTACCACAGGGAAAGGGGCCAACGTCCTGACTTTC